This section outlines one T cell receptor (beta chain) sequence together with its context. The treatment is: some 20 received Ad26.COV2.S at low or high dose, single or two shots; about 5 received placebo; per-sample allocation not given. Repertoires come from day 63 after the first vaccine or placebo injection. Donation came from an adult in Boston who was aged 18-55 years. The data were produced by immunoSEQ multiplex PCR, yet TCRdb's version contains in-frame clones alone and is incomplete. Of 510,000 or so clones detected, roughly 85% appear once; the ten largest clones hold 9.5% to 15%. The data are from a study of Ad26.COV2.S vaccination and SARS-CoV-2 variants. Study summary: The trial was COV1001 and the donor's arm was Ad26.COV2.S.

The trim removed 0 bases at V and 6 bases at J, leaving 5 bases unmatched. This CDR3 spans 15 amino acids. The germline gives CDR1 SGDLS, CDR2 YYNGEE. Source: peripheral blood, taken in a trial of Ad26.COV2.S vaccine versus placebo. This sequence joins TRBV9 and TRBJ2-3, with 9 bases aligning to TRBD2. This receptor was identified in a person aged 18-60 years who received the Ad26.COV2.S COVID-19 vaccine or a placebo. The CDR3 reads CASSVVSREGDTQYF. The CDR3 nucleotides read TGTGCCAGCAGCGTAGTTTCGCGGGAGGGGGATACGCAGTATTTT.